This passage covers 30 T cell receptor beta chains from one sample sequenced in a study of regulatory T cells in long-lasting Graves disease. The time point: persistent/refractory GD, antithyroid drugs over 5 years with positive TRAb. Extracted RNA from PBMCs served as the source of the TCR library. The authors built TCR beta libraries using iRepertoire HTBI primers and Arm-PCR of CDR3 regions. MiXCR, applied by TCRdb to the multiplex PCR reads, yields one record per CDR3 protein. Of a few hundred thousand distinct CDR3 sequences detected, roughly a quarter appear once; the ten largest clones hold about 27%. Specimen: peripheral blood mononuclear cells (PBMCs), collected when the disease was refractory, from a patient treated with antithyroid drugs. These receptors came from a female donor with Graves disease.

This clonotype turned up a few times. This rearrangement joins TRBV18 to TRBJ2-1; 7 bases agree with TRBD2. Losses at the gene ends were 2 bases for V and 10 bases for J; bases not matched to a gene: 2. The CDR3 consists of 12 residues. From germline, CDR1 is KGHSH and CDR2 LQKENI. This CDR3 is CASSPVLAEQFF. CDR3 coding DNA: TGTGCCAGCTCACCAGTACTAGCGGAGCAGTTCTTC.

Comment on this clonotype: It may be a read error: a sequence one base away is much more abundant. The CDR3 DNA follows: TGTGCCAGCAGCAACCCGCCTGATTCCCCCTTAGGGGAGCTGTTTTTT. It encodes CASSNPPDSPLGELFF. The chain has TRBV2 and TRBJ2-2; the D is unclear. Germline CDR1 reads SNHLY; CDR2 reads FYNNEI. Between the trimmed V and J ends, which lost 6 bases and 8 bases, there was a span of 22 bases. The CDR3 is 16 residues long.

This clonotype was observed many times. The chain links TRBV5-1 to TRBJ1-1; weak D call: TRBD1 (6 bases). The CDR3 sequence is 15 residues long. Between the trimmed V and J ends, which lost 2 bases and 0 bases, there was a span of 11 bases. CDR1 and CDR2 from the germline V gene are SGHRS and YFSETQ. The CDR3 DNA reads as TGCGCCAGCAGCTTAGGGGGGATAATGAACACTGAAGCTTTCTTT. Its translation: CASSLGGIMNTEAFF.

This clonotype was picked up many times. The chain is built from TRBV28 and TRBJ2-2; 8 positions match TRBD2. CDR3 length: 14 residues. In germline, CDR1 is MDHEN, CDR2 SYDVKM. Trimming at V came to 6 bases and at J to 4 bases, leaving 4 bases not matched to a gene. CDR3 nucleotides: TGTGCCAGCAGGGATAGCGGGATCACCGGGGAGCTGTTTTTT. As protein: CASRDSGITGELFF.

V is TRBV29-1 and J is TRBJ2-2; possible D gene TRBD1, 5 bases. The germline V gene encodes CDR1 SQVTM and CDR2 ANQGSEA. The CDR3 totals 13 residues. Trimming shortened V by 7 bases and J by 7 bases, and 16 bases separated the two germline ends. The CDR3 DNA is TGCAGCGCGAGGCAGGGTTGGGGCGGGGAGCTGTTTTTT. Amino acid sequence: CSARQGWGGELFF.

The chain recombines TRBV20-1 with TRBJ2-3; TRBD2 matches at 8 bases. The V and J ends lost 7 bases and 6 bases, in that order; junction bases with no gene match: 9. This CDR3 has 13 amino acids. Germline CDR1 is DFQATT and CDR2 is SNEGSKA (reference sequence). The CDR3 region is CSVSEREWDTQYF. The CDR3 DNA reads TGCAGTGTCTCTGAGCGGGAGTGGGATACGCAGTATTTT.

The table lists this clonotype with a few counts. The chain employs TRBV5-1 and TRBJ2-1; D not certain. The V end was cut by 4 bases, the J end by 3 bases, with 8 bases between. In germline, CDR1 is SGHRS, CDR2 YFSETQ. The CDR3 runs 13 residues. The CDR3: CASSIDNYNEQFF. In DNA form, the CDR3 reads TGCGCCAGCAGCATCGACAACTACAATGAGCAGTTCTTC. Filled out from reference TRBV5-1 and TRBJ2-1, the complete variable domain reads KAGVTQTPRYLIKTRGQQVTLSCSPISGHRSVSWYQQTPGQGLQFLFEYFSETQRNKGNFPGRFSGRQFSNSRSEMNVSTLELGDSALYLCASSIDNYNEQFFGPGTRLTVL.

This clonotype was detected only a few times. The J gene is TRBJ2-7, the V gene TRBV25-1; TRBD2 is a possible D gene (5 bases). The CDR3 is 15 amino acids. Germline loops: CDR1 MGHDK, CDR2 SYGVNS. V was shortened by 4 bases and J by 0 bases, with 13 bases between the two germline ends. The DNA for the CDR3 is TGTGCCAGCAGTGGGGCTAGCTTGAGCTCCTACGAGCAGTACTTC. Its protein is CASSGASLSSYEQYF.

This clonotype was seen repeatedly, ten times or more. The chain combines TRBV6-1 with TRBJ1-2, with 8 bases fitting TRBD1. Trimming removed 7 bases from V and 8 bases from J; junction bases left unmatched: 6. Looked up from germline, CDR1 is MNHNS and CDR2 is SASEGT. There are 12 residues in the CDR3. CDR3 sequence: CASNAGGLGYTF. In DNA form, the CDR3 reads TGTGCCAGCAACGCAGGGGGCCTCGGCTACACCTTC.

This clonotype was counted at least ten times. V and J are TRBV6-1 and TRBJ2-5; 8 bases fit TRBD2. Germline V gene sequence: CDR1 MNHNS, CDR2 SASEGT. This CDR3 has 13 amino acids. Trimming removed 6 bases from V and 3 bases from J; junction bases left unmatched: 3. The CDR3, as DNA: TGTGCCAGCAGGGGTAGCGGGGAAGAGACCCAGTACTTC. The encoded protein is CASRGSGEETQYF.

Remarks on this clonotype: A read error may account for a junction end that differs from germline. V usage is TRBV27 and J usage is TRBJ2-3; 7 bases are shared with TRBD1. In germline, CDR1 is MNHEY, CDR2 SMNVEV (reference sequence). The CDR3 consists of 12 residues. In DNA, the CDR3 is TGTGCCAGCAGGAACGGGACAGAGACGCAGTATTTT. Translated: CASRNGTETQYF.

The rearrangement joins TRBV12-3 or TRBV12-4 to TRBJ1-3, with TRBD1 as a possible D gene (5 bases). Trimming stripped 2 bases from V and 4 bases from J, with 12 bases between. This CDR3 spans 15 amino acids. As DNA, the CDR3 is TGTGCCAGCAGTTTATGGGGGATTGGAGGAAACACCATATATTTT. It is translated as CASSLWGIGGNTIYF.

At least ten counts were recorded for this clonotype. This sequence joins TRBV3-1 and TRBJ1-1, with no clear D. Looked up from germline, CDR1 is LGHDT and CDR2 is YNNKEL (reference sequence). CDR3 size: 14 residues. The V end lost 1 base, the J end lost 1 base, and 7 bases lay between the germline ends. CDR3 region: CASSQGGRNTEAFF. The DNA for the CDR3 is TGTGCCAGCAGCCAAGGAGGACGGAACACTGAAGCTTTCTTT.

This clonotype has only a few counts. The V and J genes are TRBV5-1 and TRBJ1-1, with D unresolved. The CDR3 sequence is 15 residues long. Trimming removed 3 bases from V and 1 base from J, with 13 bases in between. Germline CDR1 is SGHRS and CDR2 is YFSETQ. CDR3 bases: TGCGCCAGCAGCTCAGAGGGATCCCAGAACACTGAAGCTTTCTTT. Its translation: CASSSEGSQNTEAFF.

This sequence joins TRBV28 and TRBJ2-3; D is ambiguous. CDR3 length: 15 amino acids. With 6 bases removed from V and 11 bases from J, the gap between germline ends came to 24 bases. Germline V lookup: CDR1 MDHEN, CDR2 SYDVKM. The CDR3 is CASSPPDALERKQYF. The CDR3 region has the DNA TGTGCCAGCAGCCCTCCCGACGCGTTAGAGAGAAAGCAGTATTTT.

This chain uses TRBV3-1 with TRBJ1-4; 7 positions match TRBD1. Trimming cost V 4 bases and J 6 bases; bases outside gene matches: 8. CDR3 length equals 15 residues. The germline V gene has CDR1 LGHDT and CDR2 YNNKEL (reference sequence). The CDR3 sequence: CASSLRTGLYEKLFF. Written as DNA, the CDR3 is TGTGCCAGCAGCCTCCGGACAGGACTATATGAAAAACTGTTTTTT.

This chain joins TRBV5-8 and TRBJ2-5; D unresolved. The J call is uncertain, as TRBJ2-1 better fits the DNA end. CDR1 and CDR2 from the germline V gene are SGHTS and YDEGEE. This CDR3 has 10 residues. The CDR3 DNA follows: TGTGCCAGCAGCTTGGATGAGCAGTTCTTC. The encoded protein is CASSLDEQFF.

This clonotype was detected ten times or more. The gene calls are TRBV12-3 or TRBV12-4 and TRBJ2-5; weak D call: TRBD1 (6 bases). V was pared by 1 base and J by 11 bases, with 11 bases between. The CDR3 is 12 residues long. CDR3 amino acids: CASSLDETGQYF. The CDR3 DNA reads TGTGCCAGCAGTTTAGATGAGACAGGACAGTACTTC.

Ten or more counts support this clonotype. The chain joins TRBV12-3 or TRBV12-4 to TRBJ1-6, with D unresolved. V lost 4 bases, J lost 7 bases, and 17 bases lay in between. This CDR3 is built from 16 residues. CDR3 sequence (DNA): TGTGCCAGCAGTTCCCCCGGTTGGGCATGGAATTCACCCCTCCACTTT. Translated, it gives CASSSPGWAWNSPLHF.

The chain recombines TRBV19 with TRBJ1-1, with TRBD1 matching 10 bases. The germline CDR1 and CDR2 sequences are LNHDA and SQIVND (reference sequence). The J segment lost 5 bases and the V segment lost 10 bases, leaving 4 bases of the junction unmatched. The CDR3 extends over 12 amino acids. CDR3 protein: CATRTGGTEAFF. Here the CDR3 DNA reads TGTGCCACCAGGACAGGGGGAACTGAAGCTTTCTTT. The full variable domain, its missing parts supplied by reference TRBV19 and TRBJ1-1, is DGGITQSPKYLFRKEGQNVTLSCEQNLNHDAMYWYRQDPGQGLRLIYYSQIVNDFQKGDIAEGYSVSREKKESFPLTVTSAQKNPTAFYLCATRTGGTEAFFGQGTRLTVV.

The chain has TRBV29-1 and TRBJ1-3; D remains ambiguous. The CDR3 has 13 amino acids. The germline V gene encodes CDR1 SQVTM and CDR2 ANQGSEA. The V gene lost 2 bases and the J gene lost 3 bases, with 8 bases spanning the gap. CDR3 nucleotide sequence: TGCAGCGTTGAAATCTGGGATGGAAACACCATATATTTT. This translates into CSVEIWDGNTIYF.

This clonotype was seen only a few times. The chain joins TRBV29-1 to TRBJ1-6; TRBD1 might be the D (6 bases). The CDR3 consists of 14 residues. Germline CDR1 is SQVTM and CDR2 is ANQGSEA. V was pared by 6 bases and J by 4 bases, with 13 bases between. This chain's CDR3 is CSVRGAAYNSPLHF. Here the CDR3 DNA reads TGCAGCGTGAGGGGGGCGGCTTATAATTCACCCCTCCACTTT.

This clonotype was seen at least ten times. The chain is built from TRBV29-1 and TRBJ1-2; D unresolved. Trimming shortened V by 4 bases and J by 5 bases, and 5 bases separated the two germline ends. This CDR3 is built from 10 residues. Germline V gene data show CDR1 as SQVTM and CDR2 as ANQGSEA. The chain's CDR3 is CSVASYGYTF. CDR3 nucleotide sequence: TGCAGCGTTGCGTCGTATGGCTACACCTTC.

This clonotype came up a few times. The chain couples TRBV5-1 to TRBJ2-2; 8 bases agree with TRBD1. V lost 2 bases and J lost 1; bases outside the gene matches: 7. CDR1 is SGHRS and CDR2 is YFSETQ in the germline V gene. CDR3 size: 17 residues. This CDR3 is CASSFGDRGGNTGELFF. In nucleotides, the CDR3 is TGCGCCAGCAGCTTCGGAGACAGGGGTGGGAACACCGGGGAGCTGTTTTTT. Complete variable domain (other parts from reference TRBV5-1 and TRBJ2-2): KAGVTQTPRYLIKTRGQQVTLSCSPISGHRSVSWYQQTPGQGLQFLFEYFSETQRNKGNFPGRFSGRQFSNSRSEMNVSTLELGDSALYLCASSFGDRGGNTGELFFGEGSRLTVL.

The rearrangement uses TRBV7-2 and TRBJ2-5; either TRBD1 or TRBD2 may fit D (6 bases each). The V gene lost 1 base and the J gene lost 2 bases, with 14 bases spanning the gap. Germline CDR1 and CDR2: SGHTA and FQGNSA. The length of the CDR3 is 16 residues. The CDR3 DNA reads TGTGCCAGCAGCTTAGGTGGGGGGCCTCCTCAAGAGACCCAGTACTTC. Protein product: CASSLGGGPPQETQYF.

V and J are TRBV2 and TRBJ2-3, with no clear D. Germline lookup yields CDR1 SNHLY and CDR2 FYNNEI. The CDR3 has 13 residues. V lost 6 bases and J lost 2, with 9 bases in between. CDR3 loop: CASRAWNTDTQYF. CDR3 bases: TGTGCCAGCAGGGCCTGGAACACAGATACGCAGTATTTT.

Remarks on this clonotype: The germline gene is not matched at one end of the junction; a read error may be the cause. The chain carries TRBV6-5 and TRBJ1-1; 7 bases match TRBD1. Germline V gene sequence: CDR1 MNHEY, CDR2 SVGAGI. There are 14 residues in the CDR3. The CDR3 sequence is CASNYRGEGTEAFF. DNA for the CDR3: TGTGCCAGCAATTACAGGGGTGAGGGCACTGAAGCTTTCTTT.

This clonotype appeared many times. The chain joins TRBV28 to TRBJ1-6; weak D call: TRBD1 (6 bases). CDR3 size: 15 residues. Germline-derived CDR1 and CDR2 are MDHEN and SYDVKM. With 4 bases removed from V and 6 bases from J, the gap between germline ends came to 13 bases. CDR3 in amino acids: CASSSLTGSNSPLHF. The CDR3 DNA sequence: TGTGCCAGCAGTTCTCTCACAGGGAGTAATTCACCCCTCCACTTT.

The chain employs TRBV30 and TRBJ2-2; tentatively, D is TRBD1 (6 bases). This CDR3 comprises 15 residues. V was clipped by 5 bases and J by 0 bases, with 13 bases between them. Germline assignment: CDR1 GTSNPN and CDR2 SVGIG (reference sequence). As DNA, the CDR3 is TGTGCCTGGGGAACAGGGATACCGAACACCGGGGAGCTGTTTTTT. Encoded protein: CAWGTGIPNTGELFF.

This chain joins TRBV27 and TRBJ2-1, with 10 nucleotides matching TRBD1. The CDR3 contains 15 residues. V lost 7 bases and J lost 2; bases outside the gene matches: 5. Looked up from germline, CDR1 is MNHEY and CDR2 is SMNVEV (reference sequence). CDR3 protein: CASTSGTGAYNEQFF. The CDR3 DNA is TGTGCCAGCACCTCGGGGACAGGGGCCTACAATGAGCAGTTCTTC.